This TCR beta chain was captured in a study of T-cell reconstitution after alpha-beta-depleted transplantation in children (dated by TCRdb to between 2015 and 2016). Regarding the research as a whole: The study quantitatively tracked T-cell immune reconstitution after TCRalphabeta/CD19-depleted allogeneic hematopoietic cell transplantation in children using TCR repertoire profiling. Overall study results and their limits: About two months after transplant, the apparently early recovery of alphabetaT-cell counts reportedly depended on just several hundred clones that had expanded rapidly and came from non-depleted graft cells. Over subsequent months, a decline in hyperexpanded clone frequencies was noted, and after one year, T-cell counts and TCRbeta diversity were mostly ascribed to newly produced T cells. In some patients, the high TCRbeta diversity seen at day 60 was put down to recipient T cells and intrathymic progenitors that had survived conditioning.

This clonotype was picked up many times. Which antigen it targets is not known. No much larger clone exists at a distance of one base, and base qualities are not known. The treatment or condition label for this specimen denotes: allogeneic hematopoietic cell transplantation with graft depleted of TCRalphabeta T cells and CD19 B cells. The transplant recipients were children given TCRalphabeta/CD19-depleted allogeneic hematopoietic cell grafts. Inclusive of the bounding cysteine and phenylalanine, the CDR3 is 16 residues long. Just CDR3 DNA is preserved here, 48 bases in frame from base 1. The CDR1 and CDR2 encoded by the germline V gene are SGHTA and FQGNSA. V and J are truncated by 5 bases and 4 bases respectively, leaving an intervening sequence of 18 bases. The library was produced with PCR. Reads for this sample came from an Illumina HiSeq 2500. TCR libraries were prepared with molecular barcoding, using unique molecular identifiers to normalize TCRbeta repertoire quantification. In-frame beta chains were kept once TCRdb had trimmed the public reads at Q25 with fastp and called clones with MiXCR. For every CDR3 protein sequence, its rows merge into one entry that carries the most common genes and DNA. In this sample the table shows around 250,000 distinct CDR3 sequences, under 9.5% of which occur a single time. The ten top clones hold 6.3% of the sample.

Rearrangement joined TRBV7-2 to TRBJ2-1, with a weak D call of TRBD2 (6 bases match). Sequenced material: PBMCs, mostly from graft donor cells, taken 180 days after TCRalphabeta/CD19-depleted stem cell transplant. The TCR comes from a male patient between 10 and 17 years old who had a stem cell transplant for acute lymphoblastic leukemia, so the T cells may come from the graft donor. The CDR3 is CASSPRGGVPYNEQFF. Read as DNA, the sequence is TGTGCCAGCAGCCCAAGGGGAGGCGTGCCTTACAATGAGCAGTTCTTC.